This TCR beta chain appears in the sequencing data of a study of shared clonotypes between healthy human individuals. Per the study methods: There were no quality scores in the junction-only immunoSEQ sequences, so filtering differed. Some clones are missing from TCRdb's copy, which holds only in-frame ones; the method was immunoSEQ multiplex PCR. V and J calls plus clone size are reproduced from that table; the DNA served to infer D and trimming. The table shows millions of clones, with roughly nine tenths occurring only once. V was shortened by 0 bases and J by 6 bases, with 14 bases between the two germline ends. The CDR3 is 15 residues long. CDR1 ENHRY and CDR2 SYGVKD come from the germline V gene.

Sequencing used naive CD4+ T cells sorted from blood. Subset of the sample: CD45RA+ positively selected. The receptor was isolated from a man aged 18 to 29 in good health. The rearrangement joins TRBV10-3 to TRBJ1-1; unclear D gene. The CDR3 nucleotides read TGTGCCATCAGTGAGTCGGGTTCCAGGCCGGCTGAAGCTTTCTTT. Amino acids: CAISESGSRPAEAFF.